This T cell receptor beta chain was sequenced in a study of blood T cell repertoires in COVID-19. Study at large: T cells, B-cell-depleted T cells, or PBMCs supplied cDNA or gDNA.

The CDR3 is made up of 15 amino acids. V trimming: 4 bases; J trimming: 3 bases; junction bases outside the gene matches: 10. Germline V gene data show CDR1 as SQVTM and CDR2 as ANQGSEA. The authors' processing: The assay estimated nucleated cells by amplifying reference gene primers. Clones were read by immunoSEQ multiplex PCR, and TCRdb kept only the in-frame ones, dropping some. Clone size and the V and J calls come from that table; the DNA yielded D and trimming. The sample lists tens of thousands of clones; 65% to 80% were seen once. This clone was found a few times. The V and J genes are TRBV29-1 and TRBJ2-7; 9 bases are a match to TRBD1. This TCR was recovered from a human donor in a cohort sampled during active or convalescent COVID-19. Sequencing was done on a sample of peripheral blood. In nucleotides, the CDR3 is TGCAGCGTTGCCAAAGGACAGGGGATCTACTACGAGCAGTACTTC. Its translation is CSVAKGQGIYYEQYF.